This T cell receptor (beta chain) derives from a study of cytomegalovirus exposure and HLA in healthy donors. Study-level information: Around 200 million T cells yielded 117 million unique TCR beta sequences, as an earlier analysis found.

Primers included in the PCR were 60 Vbeta and 13 Jbeta primers. Only in-frame clones appear in the TCRdb table, and some are missing; sequencing was by immunoSEQ multiplex PCR. This sample's table has over 100,000 clones. This receptor was obtained from a man aged 18 to 35 in good health and CMV-seronegative. The sample taken for sequencing was PBMCs.

CDR3: CASSLVRVSGGNTGELFF. The CDR3 bases are TGTGCCAGCAGCTTAGTCAGGGTTAGCGGCGGCAACACCGGGGAGCTGTTTTTT. This sequence joins TRBV11-3 and TRBJ2-2; the D gene is possibly TRBD2 (6 bases). Trimming shortened V by 1 base and J by 2 bases, and 17 bases separated the two germline ends. CDR1 and CDR2 (germline): SGHNT, YENEEA. This CDR3 region has 18 residues. The full variable domain, rest sourced from reference TRBV11-3 and TRBJ2-2, is EAGVVQSPRYKIIEKKQPVAFWCNPISGHNTLYWYLQNLGQGPELLIRYENEEAVDDSQLPKDRFSAERLKGVDSTLKIQPAELGDSAVYLCASSLVRVSGGNTGELFFGEGSRLTVL.